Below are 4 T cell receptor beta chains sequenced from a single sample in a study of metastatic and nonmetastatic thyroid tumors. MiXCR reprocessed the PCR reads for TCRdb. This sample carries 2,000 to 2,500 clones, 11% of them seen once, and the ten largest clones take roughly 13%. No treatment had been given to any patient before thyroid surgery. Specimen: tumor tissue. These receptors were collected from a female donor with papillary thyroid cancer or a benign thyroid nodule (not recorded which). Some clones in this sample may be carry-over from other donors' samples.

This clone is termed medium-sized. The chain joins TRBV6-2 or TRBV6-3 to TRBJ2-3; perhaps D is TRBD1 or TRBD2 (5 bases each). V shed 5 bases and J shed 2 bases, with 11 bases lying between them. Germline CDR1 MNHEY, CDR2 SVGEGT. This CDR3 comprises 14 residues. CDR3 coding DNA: TGTGCCAGCAGTCGGTGGGGGAACACAGATACGCAGTATTTT. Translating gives CASSRWGNTDTQYF.

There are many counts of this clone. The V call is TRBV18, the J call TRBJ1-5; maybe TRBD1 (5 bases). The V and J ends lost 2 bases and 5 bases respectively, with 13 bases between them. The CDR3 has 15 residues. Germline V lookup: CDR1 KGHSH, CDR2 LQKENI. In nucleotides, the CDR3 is TGTGCCAGCTCACCAGAGGGACTAAAAGATCAGCCCCAGCATTTT. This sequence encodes CASSPEGLKDQPQHF.

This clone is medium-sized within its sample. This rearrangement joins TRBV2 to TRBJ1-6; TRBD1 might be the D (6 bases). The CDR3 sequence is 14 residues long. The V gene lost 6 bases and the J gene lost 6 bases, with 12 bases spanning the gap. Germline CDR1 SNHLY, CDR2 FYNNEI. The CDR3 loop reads CASREQGVNSPLHF. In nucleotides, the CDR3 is TGTGCCAGCAGGGAACAGGGCGTTAATTCACCCCTCCACTTT. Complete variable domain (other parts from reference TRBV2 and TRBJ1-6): EPEVTQTPSHQVTQMGQEVILRCVPISNHLYFYWYRQILGQKVEFLVSFYNNEISEKSEIFDDQFSVERPDGSNFTLKIRSTKLEDSAMYFCASREQGVNSPLHFGNGTRLTVT.

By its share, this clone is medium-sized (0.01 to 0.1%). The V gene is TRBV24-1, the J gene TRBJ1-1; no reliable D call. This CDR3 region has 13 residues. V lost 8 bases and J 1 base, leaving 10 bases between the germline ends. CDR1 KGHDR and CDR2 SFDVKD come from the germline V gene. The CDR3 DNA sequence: TGTGCCACCATGGGTGAGGAGAACACTGAAGCTTTCTTT. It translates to CATMGEENTEAFF.